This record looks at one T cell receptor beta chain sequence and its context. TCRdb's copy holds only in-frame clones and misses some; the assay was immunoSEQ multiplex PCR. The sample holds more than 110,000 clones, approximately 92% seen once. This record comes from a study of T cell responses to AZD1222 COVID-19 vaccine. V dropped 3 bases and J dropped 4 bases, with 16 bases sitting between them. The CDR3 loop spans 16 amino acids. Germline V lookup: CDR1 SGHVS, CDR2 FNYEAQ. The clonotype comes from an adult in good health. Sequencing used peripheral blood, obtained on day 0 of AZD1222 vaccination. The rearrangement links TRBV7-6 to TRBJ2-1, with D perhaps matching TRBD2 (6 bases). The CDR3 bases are TGTGCCAGCAGCTTGGGAGGAGATCCCGGTTACAATGAGCAGTTCTTC. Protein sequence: CASSLGGDPGYNEQFF.